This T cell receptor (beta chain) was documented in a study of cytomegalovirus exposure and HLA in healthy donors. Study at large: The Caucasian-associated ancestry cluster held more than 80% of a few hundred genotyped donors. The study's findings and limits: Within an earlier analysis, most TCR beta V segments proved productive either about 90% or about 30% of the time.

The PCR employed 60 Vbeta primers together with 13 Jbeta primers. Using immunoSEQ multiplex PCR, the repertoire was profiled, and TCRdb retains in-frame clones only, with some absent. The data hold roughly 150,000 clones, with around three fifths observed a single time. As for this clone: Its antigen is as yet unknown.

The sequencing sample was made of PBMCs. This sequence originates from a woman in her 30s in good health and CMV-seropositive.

The DNA of the CDR3 is TGTGCCAGCAGTGCGGGGACAGTAACCTACGAGCAGTACTTC. It yields the protein CASSAGTVTYEQYF. V usage is TRBV6-1 and J usage is TRBJ2-7, with TRBD1 matching over 7 bases. V lost 4 bases and J lost 2; bases outside the gene matches: 5. The CDR3 sequence is 14 residues long. Germline lookup yields CDR1 MNHNS and CDR2 SASEGT.